The clone carrying this TCR beta chain was detected a few times. What it binds is unknown. These data are taken from a study of T cell repertoires in cytomegalovirus infection. Study at large: In the study, CMV epitopes included recently identified HLA-C-restricted and well-studied HLA-B-restricted ones. CMV infection together with matching HLA type was indicated by public TCR beta signatures.

Study conclusions and caveats: There were HLA-C-restricted CMV-specific TCR beta clonotypes dominating the ex vivo response.

The germline gives CDR1 SGHNT, CDR2 YYREEE (reference sequence). The CDR3 is 14 residues long. Trimming took off 4 bases at V and 4 bases at J, with 11 bases between the two ends. In TCRdb, the reads were re-called with MiXCR into one record per CDR3 protein. The sample lists hundreds of thousands of distinct CDR3 sequences; around a third were seen once. The chain has TRBV5-4 and TRBJ1-4, with D possibly TRBD1 on 5 matching bases. This specimen was cultured PBMCs, taken from culture after CMV antigen stimulation. The source of this sequence is a human donor in good health (CMV status not recorded). Some clones in this sample may be carry-over from other donors' samples. CDR3 sequence reads: CASSGGSLNEKLFF. The CDR3, as DNA: TGTGCCAGCAGCGGGGGAAGCCTTAATGAAAAACTGTTTTTT.